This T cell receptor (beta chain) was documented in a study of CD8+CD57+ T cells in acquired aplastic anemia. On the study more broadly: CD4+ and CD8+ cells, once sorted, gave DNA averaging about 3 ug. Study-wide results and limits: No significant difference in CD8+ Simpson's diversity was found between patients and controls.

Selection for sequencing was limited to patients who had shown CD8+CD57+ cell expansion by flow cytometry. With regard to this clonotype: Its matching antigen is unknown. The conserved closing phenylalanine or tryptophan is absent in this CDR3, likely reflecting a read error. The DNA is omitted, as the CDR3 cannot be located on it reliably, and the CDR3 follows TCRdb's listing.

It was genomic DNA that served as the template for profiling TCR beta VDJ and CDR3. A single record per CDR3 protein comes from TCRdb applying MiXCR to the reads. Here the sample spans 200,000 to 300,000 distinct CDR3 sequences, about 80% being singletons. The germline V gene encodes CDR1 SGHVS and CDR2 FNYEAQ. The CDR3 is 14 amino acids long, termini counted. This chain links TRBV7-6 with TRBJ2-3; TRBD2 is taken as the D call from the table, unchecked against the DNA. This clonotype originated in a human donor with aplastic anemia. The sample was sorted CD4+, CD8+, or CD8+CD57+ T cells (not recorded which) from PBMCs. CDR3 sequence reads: CASTLGRVPSRANV.